What follows are 18 T cell receptor beta chains derived from one specimen sequenced in a study of Ad26.COV2.S vaccination and SARS-CoV-2 variants (dated by TCRdb to the early 2020s). The method behind the library was the immunoSEQ multiplex PCR assay. This is the immuneACCESS table as TCRdb keeps it, with only in-frame sequences that have V and J called. A part of the clones is gone; compared with another copy, unresolved V genes explain less than half, and the rest is unexplained. Here the sample has around 320,000 clones; around 85% occur a single time. The ten largest clones represent 2.1% of the sample. According to the study, the label for this sample's treatment or condition signals: 15 to 20 received Ad26.COV2.S at low or high dose, single or two shots; 5 received placebo; per-sample allocation not given. Repertoires of vaccine and placebo recipients were sequenced from samples taken on day 63 after the first injection.

Sequencing used peripheral blood, obtained in a trial of Ad26.COV2.S vaccine versus placebo. The receptors here all came from a person aged 18 to 59 who received the Ad26.COV2.S COVID-19 vaccine or a placebo.

This chain joins TRBV28 and TRBJ2-7, with 7 bases lining up with TRBD1. CDR3 length: 13 residues. Germline V gene sequence: CDR1 MDHEN, CDR2 SYDVKM. Unmatched junction bases numbered 3, after V lost 4 bases and J lost 3 bases. The CDR3 region has the DNA TGTGCCAGCAGTTCGGGACAGAACTACGAGCAGTACTTC. It translates to CASSSGQNYEQYF. The full variable domain, rest sourced from reference TRBV28 and TRBJ2-7, is DVKVTQSSRYLVKRTGEKVFLECVQDMDHENMFWYRQDPGLGLRLIYFSYDVKMKEKGDIPEGYSVSREKKERFSLILESASTNQTSMYLCASSSGQNYEQYFGPGTRLTVT.

The chain recombines TRBV6-5 with TRBJ2-1; 8 bases line up with TRBD1. The V gene end was trimmed by 7 bases and the J gene end by 3 bases; junction bases not matched to a gene: 5. The V gene's germline CDR1 is MNHEY and CDR2 SVGAGI. The CDR3 spans 14 residues. The CDR3 loop is CASNRQGYYNEQFF. The CDR3 nucleotides are TGTGCCAGCAACAGACAGGGGTACTACAATGAGCAGTTCTTC.

The chain combines TRBV7-9 with TRBJ2-7; D gene ambiguous. The V end was cut by 6 bases, the J end by 1 base, with 13 bases between. The CDR3 runs to 14 residues. Germline assignment: CDR1 SEHNR and CDR2 FQNEAQ (reference sequence). As DNA, the CDR3 is TGTGCCAGCAGTTCCCCCGAAGGGTCCTACGAGCAGTACTTC. Residues: CASSSPEGSYEQYF.

In its sample, this clone was seen a few times. The rearrangement joins TRBV3-1 (or the pseudogene TRBV3-2) to TRBJ2-5, with D perhaps TRBD1 or TRBD2 (5 bases each). Per germline, CDR1 LGHDT and CDR2 YNNKEL (reference sequence). The CDR3 is made up of 14 amino acids. V lost 4 bases to trimming and J lost 5 bases, with 14 bases between them. This chain's CDR3 is CASSPPGPGETQYF. In DNA, the CDR3 is TGTGCCAGCAGCCCCCCGGGACCCGGGGAGACCCAGTACTTC.

This chain connects TRBV19 to TRBJ1-1, with 11 bases aligning to TRBD1. Losses at the gene ends were 9 bases for V and 4 bases for J; bases not matched to a gene: 10. The germline V gene has CDR1 LNHDA and CDR2 SQIVND (reference sequence). This CDR3 contains 15 residues. The CDR3 nucleotides read TGTGCCAGCCAAAGGGCCGGGACAGGGGGCACTGAAGCTTTCTTT. Protein product: CASQRAGTGGTEAFF. The whole variable domain, remainder taken from reference TRBV19 and TRBJ1-1, is DGGITQSPKYLFRKEGQNVTLSCEQNLNHDAMYWYRQDPGQGLRLIYYSQIVNDFQKGDIAEGYSVSREKKESFPLTVTSAQKNPTAFYLCASQRAGTGGTEAFFGQGTRLTVV.

The chain joins TRBV5-1 to TRBJ2-5; D is perhaps TRBD1 (6 bases). Germline CDR1 SGHRS, CDR2 YFSETQ. The CDR3 has 16 residues. Trimming shortened V by 3 bases and J by 1 base, and 16 bases separated the two germline ends. The CDR3 DNA reads as TGCGCCAGCAGCTCACAGCCGACAGGCACCCAAGAGACCCAGTACTTC. Amino acids: CASSSQPTGTQETQYF.

This chain joins TRBV5-1 and TRBJ1-1; 7 bases line up with TRBD1. Germline-derived CDR1 and CDR2 are SGHRS and YFSETQ. This CDR3 has 13 amino acids. The V gene end was trimmed by 2 bases and the J gene end by 5 bases; junction bases not matched to a gene: 3. CDR3 coding DNA: TGCGCCAGCAGCTTTACAGGGGCAACTGAAGCTTTCTTT. This sequence encodes CASSFTGATEAFF. The whole variable domain, filled in from reference TRBV5-1 and TRBJ1-1, reads KAGVTQTPRYLIKTRGQQVTLSCSPISGHRSVSWYQQTPGQGLQFLFEYFSETQRNKGNFPGRFSGRQFSNSRSEMNVSTLELGDSALYLCASSFTGATEAFFGQGTRLTVV.

This CDR3 is CASSPGTTGVGNQPQHF. The CDR3 bases are TGTGCCAGCTCACCGGGAACCACAGGGGTGGGCAATCAGCCCCAGCATTTT. This chain joins TRBV18 and TRBJ1-5, with TRBD1 matching over 7 bases. CDR1 is KGHSH, CDR2 LQKENI, per germline. CDR3 size: 17 residues. The V and J ends lost 3 bases and 2 bases, in that order; junction bases with no gene match: 10.

The gene calls are TRBV9 and TRBJ1-3, with D uncertain. The V end was cut by 0 bases, the J end by 2 bases, with 9 bases between. Looked up from germline, CDR1 is SGDLS and CDR2 is YYNGEE. CDR3 length equals 15 residues. The CDR3 spells CASSVASGTGNTIYF. In nucleotides, the CDR3 is TGTGCCAGCAGCGTAGCTTCGGGGACTGGAAACACCATATATTTT.

The count of this clone is one. V is TRBV5-4 and J is TRBJ2-2; TRBD1 matches 7 bases. Germline V gene data show CDR1 as SGHNT and CDR2 as YYREEE (reference sequence). Trimming cost V 2 bases and J 6 bases; bases outside gene matches: 7. CDR3 size: 15 residues. Written as DNA, the CDR3 is TGTGCCAGCAGCTTTCGACAGGGTGGGCCCGGGGAGCTGTTTTTT. Translating gives CASSFRQGGPGELFF.

V and J are TRBV5-1 and TRBJ2-1; TRBD1 matches 12 bases. CDR3 size: 17 residues. Germline lookup yields CDR1 SGHRS and CDR2 YFSETQ. V dropped 2 bases and J dropped 8; count of bases not matched to a gene: 11. The chain's CDR3 is CASSFSTGTGGLYEQFF. As DNA, the CDR3 is TGCGCCAGCAGCTTTTCTACCGGGACAGGGGGCCTCTATGAGCAGTTCTTC.

This clone was counted once. The chain joins TRBV6-2 or TRBV6-3 to TRBJ2-7; no clear D. The V gene lost 6 bases and the J gene lost 3 bases, with 9 bases spanning the gap. The germline V gene has CDR1 MNHEY and CDR2 SVGEGT. This CDR3 is built from 12 residues. The CDR3 DNA reads as TGTGCCAGCAGCGAAACAGTCTACGAGCAGTACTTC. It specifies CASSETVYEQYF.

This sequence joins TRBV5-1 and TRBJ1-2; TRBD1 matches at 9 bases. V trimming: 4 bases; J trimming: 4 bases; junction bases outside the gene matches: 8. The CDR3 has 15 amino acids. CDR1 is SGHRS, CDR2 YFSETQ, per germline. CDR3 DNA: TGCGCCAGCAGCCGGGGACAGGGACCTCGCTATGGCTACACCTTC. Translated: CASSRGQGPRYGYTF.

V and J are TRBV7-8 and TRBJ2-4; D may be TRBD2 (6 bases). Germline V CDR1 and CDR2: SGHVS, FQNEAQ. V was clipped by 3 bases and J by 0 bases, with 21 bases between them. CDR3 length equals 19 residues. CDR3 in amino acids: CASSFKGRERSLAKNIQYF. CDR3 nucleotide sequence: TGTGCCAGCAGCTTCAAGGGCCGGGAGCGGTCCTTAGCCAAAAACATTCAGTACTTC.

The gene calls are TRBV5-6 and TRBJ1-6; the D is unclear. From germline, CDR1 is SGHDT and CDR2 YYEEEE. V lost 2 bases and J 0 bases, leaving 12 bases between the germline ends. CDR3 length equals 17 residues. As DNA, the CDR3 is TGTGCCAGCAGCTTCGGACTCTTGAGCTCCTATAATTCACCCCTCCACTTT. Translated: CASSFGLLSSYNSPLHF.

The chain links TRBV21-1 to TRBJ2-5; the table's TRBD2 call for D was not verified on the DNA. TRBV21-1 is a recognized pseudogene. The CDR3 is 13 residues long. The CDR3 is CASSIGGPETQYF. CDR3 bases: TGTGCCAGCAGCATCGGGGGACCAGAGACCCAGTACTTC.

This clone was counted only a few times. The chain joins TRBV9 to TRBJ1-1; D is unresolved. Germline loops: CDR1 SGDLS, CDR2 YYNGEE. The CDR3 sequence is 13 residues long. V lost 3 bases to trimming and J lost 3 bases, with 9 bases between them. In DNA form, the CDR3 reads TGTGCCAGCAGCGCGGGGAGGGACACTGAAGCTTTCTTT. It is translated as CASSAGRDTEAFF.

The CDR3 DNA sequence: TGCAGTGCTAGTCTACATATCGCCTATGGCTACACCTTC. Translating gives CSASLHIAYGYTF. V is TRBV20-1 and J is TRBJ1-2; the D is unclear. The germline V and J ends were trimmed by 3 bases and 4 bases, with 12 bases remaining between them. The CDR3 runs to 13 residues. Per germline, CDR1 DFQATT and CDR2 SNEGSKA (reference sequence).